These T cell receptor beta chains were read from a single sample in a study of PD-L1 blockade in urothelial cancer. Assay: immunoSEQ multiplex PCR; the TCRdb copy retains only in-frame clones and omits some. The sample consists of some 57,000 clones, around 84% of them appearing once. The source was PBMCs, collected around atezolizumab (anti-PD-L1) treatment. These receptors were taken from a man in his fifties with urothelial cancer. Each CDR3 is given with its conserved first and last residue. A D gene is named only where the DNA matches it firmly. Size is stated for part of the rows, as once, few or many counts, or as a class when the clone is expanded.

TRBJ2-2	-	TRBD1	TRBV7-2	CASSRRMGQGSGELFF	TGTGCCAGCAGCCGAAGAATGGGACAGGGGTCCGGGGAGCTGTTTTTT
TRBJ2-7	-	-	TRBV15	CATSRDRRSSYEQYF	TGTGCCACCAGCAGAGATAGGAGGAGCTCCTACGAGCAGTACTTC
TRBJ1-1	-	-	TRBV5-6	CASSFGGKNTEAFF	TGTGCCAGCAGCTTCGGCGGTAAGAACACTGAAGCTTTCTTT
TRBJ1-2	-	TRBD1	TRBV6-5	CASSRGRNSYGYTF	TGTGCCAGCAGCAGGGGGCGCAATTCATATGGCTACACCTTC
TRBJ1-1	-	-	TRBV19	CASSIQGSNTEAFF	TGTGCCAGTAGTATCCAGGGGTCTAACACTGAAGCTTTCTTT
TRBJ1-5	-	TRBD1	TRBV27	CASSTLRQGLSNQPQHF	TGTGCCAGCAGTACCCTGCGACAGGGCTTGAGCAATCAGCCCCAGCATTTT
TRBJ1-1	-	TRBD1	TRBV27	CASSSSTGTGGTEAFF	TGTGCCAGCAGTTCGAGTACCGGGACAGGGGGCACTGAAGCTTTCTTT
TRBJ2-3	-	TRBD2	TRBV27	CASRIVGVLAGGAYTQYF	TGTGCCAGCAGAATCGTGGGAGTACTAGCGGGGGGGGCGTATACGCAGTATTTT
TRBJ1-3	-	-	TRBV6-1	CASSERLGQVSGNTIYF	TGTGCCAGCAGTGAAAGGCTGGGGCAGGTCTCTGGAAACACCATATATTTT
TRBJ2-7	-	-	TRBV27	CASSPYPQRVSYEQYF	TGTGCCAGCAGCCCCTACCCCCAGCGGGTATCCTACGAGCAGTACTTC
TRBJ1-5	-	TRBD1	TRBV5-5	CASSWGTGVGQPQHF	TGTGCCAGCAGCTGGGGGACAGGGGTCGGTCAGCCCCAGCATTTT
TRBJ2-3	once	-	TRBV27	CASSPFFEGSTDTQYF	TGTGCCAGCAGTCCCTTTTTTGAGGGTTCCACAGATACGCAGTATTTT
TRBJ2-5	-	TRBD2	TRBV7-7	CASSHGGGTQYF	TGTGCTAGCAGCCATGGGGGGGGGACCCAGTACTTC
TRBJ2-3	-	TRBD2	TRBV7-2	CASSWATSGADTQYF	TGTGCCAGCAGCTGGGCGACTAGCGGGGCAGATACGCAGTATTTT
TRBJ2-6	-	-	TRBV6-6	CASSQGWRSGANVLTF	TGTGCCAGCAGTCAGGGGTGGCGCTCTGGGGCCAACGTCCTGACTTTC
TRBJ2-1	few	TRBD1	TRBV30	CAWTKQGSEQFF	TGTGCCTGGACGAAACAGGGGAGTGAGCAGTTCTTC
TRBJ1-4	-	-	TRBV9	CASSVVGRPDEKLFF	TGTGCCAGCAGCGTAGTCGGGAGACCCGATGAAAAACTGTTTTTT
TRBJ2-3	once	TRBD2	TRBV9	CASSVAAGGLTDTQYF	TGTGCCAGCAGCGTAGCAGCGGGGGGCCTGACAGATACGCAGTATTTT
TRBJ1-1	-	TRBD1	TRBV13	CASSDRGNTEAFF	TGTGCCAGCAGCGACAGGGGGAACACTGAAGCTTTCTTT
TRBJ2-7	-	-	TRBV7-2	CASSFYYEQYF	TGTGCCAGCAGCTTTTATTACGAGCAGTACTTC
TRBJ2-7	-	TRBD1	TRBV10-1	CASSRGTGALNEQYF	TGCGCCAGCAGCCGCGGGACAGGGGCGCTCAACGAGCAGTACTTC
TRBJ2-5	-	-	TRBV7-2	CASSGGIQETQYF	TGTGCCAGCAGTGGGGGGATCCAAGAGACCCAGTACTTC
TRBJ1-1	many	-	TRBV30	CAWRRGVNTEAFF	TGTGCCTGGAGGCGGGGGGTGAACACTGAAGCTTTCTTT
TRBJ2-2	-	-	TRBV11-2	CASSLEGADTGELFF	TGTGCCAGCAGCTTAGAGGGGGCCGACACCGGGGAGCTGTTTTTT